This T cell receptor (beta chain) emerged from a study of T cell responses to AZD1222 COVID-19 vaccine. General observations from the study: No day 14 peak samples; only post-peak repertoires were characterized.

The germline V gene encodes CDR1 ENHRY and CDR2 SYGVKD. V was clipped by 2 bases and J by 9 bases; unmatched bases: 6. CDR3 length: 15 amino acids. As for this clone: Its antigen is still unknown.

The method was immunoSEQ multiplex PCR; TCRdb's version includes in-frame clones alone and lacks a portion of them. The repertoire holds about 120,000 clones, with over 80% as singletons. V usage is TRBV10-3 and J usage is TRBJ2-3, with 12 bases identical to TRBD2. The receptor's source is an adult in good health. The starting material was peripheral blood, obtained on day 0 of AZD1222 vaccination. CDR3 coding DNA: TGTGCCATCAGTGAGACCCAGACTAGCGGGGGCACGCAGTATTTT. Translating it yields CAISETQTSGGTQYF.